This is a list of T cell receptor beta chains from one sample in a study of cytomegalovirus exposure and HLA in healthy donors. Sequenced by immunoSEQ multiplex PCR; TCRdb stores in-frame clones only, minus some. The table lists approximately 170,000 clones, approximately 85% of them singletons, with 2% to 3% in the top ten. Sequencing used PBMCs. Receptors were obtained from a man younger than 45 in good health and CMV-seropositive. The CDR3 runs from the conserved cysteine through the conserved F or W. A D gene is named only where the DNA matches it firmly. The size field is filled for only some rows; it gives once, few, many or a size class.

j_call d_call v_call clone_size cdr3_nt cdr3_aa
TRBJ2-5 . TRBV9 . TGTGCCAGCAGCCCCTGGACTCCCGTAGGGCAAGAGACCCAGTACTTC CASSPWTPVGQETQYF
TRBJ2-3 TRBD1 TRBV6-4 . TGTGCCAGCAGTGTCCAGGGGGTATACACGGATACGCAGTATTTT CASSVQGVYTDTQYF
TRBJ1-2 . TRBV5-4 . TGTGCCAGCAGCTTAACAGGGACACTCGGCTACACCTTC CASSLTGTLGYTF
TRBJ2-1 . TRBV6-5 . TGTGCCAGCAGTTACCAGGGAAGCAATGAGCAGTTCTTC CASSYQGSNEQFF
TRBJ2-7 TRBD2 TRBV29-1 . TGCAGCGTATCGAGCGGGATCTCCTACGAGCAGTACTTC CSVSSGISYEQYF
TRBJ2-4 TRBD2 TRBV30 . TGTGCCTGGAGGGAACTAGCGACTCAGTACTTC CAWRELATQYF
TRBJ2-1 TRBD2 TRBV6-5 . TGTGCCAGCAGCTTAGCGGGATTCTACAATGAGCAGTTCTTC CASSLAGFYNEQFF
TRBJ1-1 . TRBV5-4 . TGTGCCAGCAGCTTAACCCGGGACATGAACACTGAAGCTTTCTTT CASSLTRDMNTEAFF
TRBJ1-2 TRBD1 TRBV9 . TGTGCCAGCAGCGAGCAGGGGGCCCTAGGTGGCTACACCTTC CASSEQGALGGYTF
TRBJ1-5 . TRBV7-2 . TGTGCCAGCAGCTTAGATCCAGGCTTTGGCAATCAGCCCCAGCATTTT CASSLDPGFGNQPQHF
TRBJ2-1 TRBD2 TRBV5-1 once TGCGCCAGCGCCACTAGCGGGGGGTACAATGAGCAGTTCTTC CASATSGGYNEQFF
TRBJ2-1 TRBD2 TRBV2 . TGTGCCAGCAGCCTTCGGACTAGCGGGGGGGATGAGCAGTTCTTC CASSLRTSGGDEQFF
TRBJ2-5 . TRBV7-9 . TGTTCCAGCGCGGGTTACCAAGAGACCCAGTACTTC CSSAGYQETQYF
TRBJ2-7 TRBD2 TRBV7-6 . TGTGCCAGCAGGTCTAGCGGGTCCTACGAGCAGTACTTC CASRSSGSYEQYF
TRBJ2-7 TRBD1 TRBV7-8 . TGTGCCAGCAGCTTATTAGGGGGACAGGGAGGTGAGCAGTACTTC CASSLLGGQGGEQYF
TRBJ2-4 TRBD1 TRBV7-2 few TGTGCCAGCAGCCAAGACAGGGGCTCCCTATCCATTCAGTACTTC CASSQDRGSLSIQYF
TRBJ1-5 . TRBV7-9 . TGTTCCAGCAGCTTATCACAGGGTTATCAGCCCCAGCATTTT CSSSLSQGYQPQHF